One TCR beta chain is described in this entry. The record originates from a study of T cells in Graves' hyperthyroidism and ophthalmopathy. V shed 1 base and J shed 6 bases, with 3 bases lying between them. The CDR3 has 11 residues. CDR1 is LNHDA, CDR2 SQIVND, per germline (reference sequence). Researchers took RNA transcripts and amplified the TCR beta CDR3 regions from them. Initially, a first-round RT-PCR of the TCR CDR3 employed the HTBI primer set. TCRdb analysed the multiplex PCR reads with MiXCR anew, one entry per CDR3 protein. The sample records about 740,000 distinct CDR3 sequences, 14% being singletons.

The clonotype originates from a woman aged 18-30 years with Graves' hyperthyroidism. The chain joins TRBV19 to TRBJ1-2; D is unclear. The sequenced sample was blood. The CDR3 is CASSIADGYTF. The CDR3 region has the DNA TGTGCCAGTAGTATAGCGGATGGCTACACCTTC. The full variable domain, completed using reference TRBV19 and TRBJ1-2, is DGGITQSPKYLFRKEGQNVTLSCEQNLNHDAMYWYRQDPGQGLRLIYYSQIVNDFQKGDIAEGYSVSREKKESFPLTVTSAQKNPTAFYLCASSIADGYTFGSGTRLTVV.